The 29 T cell receptor beta chains below were found in one sample sequenced in a study of CD8 T cells in ankylosing spondylitis. TCRdb re-called the 5' RACE reads through MiXCR, storing one row per CDR3 protein. Of about 360,000 distinct CDR3 sequences in the sample, 20% were seen once. The sample was blood, either unsorted or a sorted T cell fraction (not recorded which). The receptors originated from a male donor with ankylosing spondylitis or in good health (not recorded which).

The V and J genes are TRBV6-2 or TRBV6-3 and TRBJ2-1, with 13 bases matching TRBD2. V was pared by 5 bases and J by 6 bases, with 7 bases of the junction left unmatched. Per germline, CDR1 MNHEY and CDR2 SVGEGT. The CDR3 runs to 16 residues. CDR3 residues: CASSPTSGGRSNEQFF. The CDR3 region has the DNA TGTGCCAGCAGTCCGACTAGCGGGGGGCGGTCCAATGAGCAGTTCTTC.

The V gene is TRBV7-9, the J gene TRBJ1-4; 7 bases agree with TRBD1. V lost 3 bases, J lost 2 bases, and 3 bases stayed unmatched. Germline-derived CDR1 and CDR2 are SEHNR and FQNEAQ (reference sequence). The CDR3 runs 15 residues. In DNA form, the CDR3 reads TGTGCCAGCAGCTTCCTACAGGGGACTAATGAAAAACTGTTTTTT. Amino acids: CASSFLQGTNEKLFF.

This clonotype was seen a handful of times. The chain links TRBV4-1 to TRBJ2-7; 10 bases map to TRBD1. Germline loops: CDR1 MGHRA, CDR2 YSYEKL. V dropped 4 bases and J dropped 4; count of bases not matched to a gene: 10. This CDR3 region has 16 residues. In DNA, the CDR3 is TGCGCCAGCAGCCTGACAGGCGGGACAGGGGTGTACGAGCAGTACTTC. Its translation is CASSLTGGTGVYEQYF.

The gene calls are TRBV7-9 and TRBJ2-5; possible D gene TRBD2, 6 bases. The length of the CDR3 is 14 residues. The V end lost 5 bases, the J end lost 2 bases, and 12 bases lay between the germline ends. CDR1 and CDR2 (germline): SEHNR, FQNEAQ (reference sequence). Here the CDR3 DNA reads TGTGCCAGCAGCCCCCGCGGGGCACAAGAGACCCAGTACTTC. It codes for CASSPRGAQETQYF.

This clonotype has just a few counts. The conserved closing phenylalanine or tryptophan is absent in this CDR3, likely reflecting a read error. This chain joins TRBV10-3 and TRBJ2-1; 9 bases match TRBD1. The length of the CDR3 is 17 residues. J was trimmed by 4 bases and V by 11 bases; bases with no gene match: 18. Germline V gene data show CDR1 as ENHRY and CDR2 as SYGVKD. CDR3 bases: TGTGCCTCTCGGGACAGGGCGGACCCTCTATCTTACAATGAGCAGTTCCTC. This encodes CASRDRADPLSYNEQFL.

This chain links TRBV12-3 or TRBV12-4 with TRBJ2-7; the D gene is possibly TRBD1 (6 bases). CDR3 length: 12 amino acids. V was shortened by 6 bases and J by 6 bases, with 12 bases between the two germline ends. CDR3 in DNA: TGTGCCAGCAGCTCACAGGGTGCCGAGCAGTACTTC. Amino acid sequence: CASSSQGAEQYF.

This clonotype was detected only a few times. The chain employs TRBV3-1 and TRBJ1-1; 8 nucleotides match TRBD1. This CDR3 region has 15 residues. Germline CDR1 and CDR2: LGHDT and YNNKEL (reference sequence). V gave up 3 bases and J gave up 5 bases; unmatched junction bases: 8. The CDR3: CASSQGQAARTEAFF. The CDR3 bases are TGTGCCAGCAGCCAGGGACAGGCGGCACGAACTGAAGCTTTCTTT.

This clonotype came up a few times. The chain combines TRBV2 with TRBJ2-5; D gene ambiguous. Germline V gene sequence: CDR1 SNHLY, CDR2 FYNNEI. The CDR3 runs to 13 residues. The V end was cut by 8 bases, the J end by 0 bases, with 10 bases between. The CDR3 region has the DNA TGTGCCAGCGAAGGCACCCACCAAGAGACCCAGTACTTC. Its translation: CASEGTHQETQYF. Supplemented by reference TRBV2 and TRBJ2-5, the full variable domain reads EPEVTQTPSHQVTQMGQEVILRCVPISNHLYFYWYRQILGQKVEFLVSFYNNEISEKSEIFDDQFSVERPDGSNFTLKIRSTKLEDSAMYFCASEGTHQETQYFGPGTRLLVL.

This clonotype has just a few counts. This chain uses TRBV12-3 or TRBV12-4 with TRBJ2-7, with D maybe TRBD1 (6 bases). The ends were cut back, 2 bases at V and 2 bases at J, with 10 bases in the middle. The CDR3 loop spans 14 amino acids. CDR3 nucleotide sequence: TGTGCCAGCAGTTTATGGGACATCACCTACGAGCAGTACTTC. Amino acid sequence: CASSLWDITYEQYF.

The chain is built from TRBV20-1 and TRBJ2-7; D unresolved. Per the germline V gene, CDR1 is DFQATT and CDR2 is SNEGSKA (reference sequence). This CDR3 contains 16 residues. The V end was cut by 0 bases, the J end by 3 bases, with 18 bases between. The CDR3 loop is CSARDLDEAGIYEQYF. DNA of the CDR3: TGCAGTGCTAGAGATCTGGACGAGGCAGGCATCTACGAGCAGTACTTC.

The chain links TRBV29-1 to TRBJ2-7; 14 bases align to TRBD2. With V trimmed by 3 bases and J by 3 bases, 4 bases remained unmatched. CDR3 length equals 15 residues. Germline V CDR1 and CDR2: SQVTM, ANQGSEA. The CDR3 sequence is CSVDLGTSGGYEQYF. The CDR3 bases are TGCAGCGTTGATCTCGGGACTAGCGGGGGCTACGAGCAGTACTTC.

The CDR3: CASSLMGGAYNEQFF. CDR3 sequence (DNA): TGTGCCAGCAGCTTGATGGGGGGGGCCTACAATGAGCAGTTCTTC. The chain joins TRBV5-4 to TRBJ2-1; TRBD2 aligns across 7 bases. Germline V gene lookup returns CDR1 SGHNT and CDR2 YYREEE (reference sequence). Unmatched junction bases numbered 3, after V lost 1 base and J lost 2 bases. The CDR3 spans 15 residues.

The gene calls are TRBV4-1 and TRBJ2-1, with 10 bases fitting TRBD2. J was trimmed by 4 bases and V by 2 bases; bases with no gene match: 5. The CDR3 is 16 residues long. Germline CDR1 reads MGHRA; CDR2 reads YSYEKL. CDR3 DNA: TGCGCCAGCAGCCAAACGACTAGCGGGTATTACAATGAGCAGTTCTTC. It is translated as CASSQTTSGYYNEQFF.

This clonotype was found a few times. This chain joins TRBV5-1 and TRBJ2-1, with D uncertain. V was clipped by 4 bases and J by 10 bases, with 12 bases between them. The CDR3 is 12 amino acids. The germline CDR1 and CDR2 sequences are SGHRS and YFSETQ. Here the CDR3 reads CASSPEGAEQFF. CDR3 nucleotides: TGCGCCAGCAGCCCAGAAGGAGCCGAGCAGTTCTTC.

This sequence joins TRBV5-6 and TRBJ2-1; D is undetermined. Trimming removed 1 base from V and 7 bases from J, with 9 bases in between. The CDR3 is 13 residues long. Germline lookup yields CDR1 SGHDT and CDR2 YYEEEE. The CDR3 here is CASSLRVWNEQFF. DNA for the CDR3: TGTGCCAGCAGCTTGCGGGTCTGGAATGAGCAGTTCTTC.

This clonotype was seen a handful of times. The chain uses TRBV6-5 and TRBJ2-3, with 7 bases that match TRBD1. Trimming removed 4 bases from V and 2 bases from J; junction bases left unmatched: 3. This CDR3 is 14 amino acids long. In germline, CDR1 is MNHEY, CDR2 SVGAGI. The CDR3 DNA reads TGTGCCAGCAGTTTGGACAGGAACACAGATACGCAGTATTTT. Protein sequence: CASSLDRNTDTQYF.

This clonotype was seen only a few times. The chain uses TRBV20-1 and TRBJ2-5; D remains unclear. V shed 2 bases and J shed 2 bases, with 9 bases lying between them. Germline V CDR1 and CDR2: DFQATT, SNEGSKA (reference sequence). The length of the CDR3 is 13 residues. The CDR3 sequence is CSARRANQETQYF. The CDR3 DNA is TGCAGTGCTAGAAGGGCTAATCAAGAGACCCAGTACTTC.

The chain has TRBV28 and TRBJ2-4, with 7 bases fitting TRBD2. Germline V gene data show CDR1 as MDHEN and CDR2 as SYDVKM. J lost 4 bases, V lost 11 bases, and 11 bases had no gene match. This CDR3 contains 14 residues. In DNA, the CDR3 is TGTGCCTCTGCCTTCGCGGGGGTAAAAAACATTCAGTACTTC. It specifies CASAFAGVKNIQYF. Together with reference TRBV28 and TRBJ2-4, the CDR3 gives the full variable domain: DVKVTQSSRYLVKRTGEKVFLECVQDMDHENMFWYRQDPGLGLRLIYFSYDVKMKEKGDIPEGYSVSREKKERFSLILESASTNQTSMYLCASAFAGVKNIQYFGAGTRLSVL.

This clonotype was recorded a few times. The genes are TRBV27 and TRBJ2-7; D uncertain. CDR3 size: 14 residues. V gave up 2 bases and J gave up 3 bases, with 11 bases separating them. Germline V gives CDR1 MNHEY, CDR2 SMNVEV (reference sequence). In DNA form, the CDR3 reads TGTGCCAGCAGTTTAGGGGATTTGGGCTACGAGCAGTACTTC. Protein sequence: CASSLGDLGYEQYF.

This clonotype was seen a handful of times. The CDR3 region is CASSHRQGPSTDTQYF. The CDR3, as DNA: TGTGCCAGCAGCCACCGACAGGGTCCCTCCACAGATACGCAGTATTTT. The gene calls are TRBV7-8 and TRBJ2-3; 7 nucleotides align to TRBD1. J gave up 2 bases and V 5 bases, and 10 bases lay outside the gene matches. The germline V gene encodes CDR1 SGHVS and CDR2 FQNEAQ. CDR3 length equals 16 residues. The full variable domain, its missing parts supplied by reference TRBV7-8 and TRBJ2-3, is GAGVSQSPRYKVAKRGQDVALRCDPISGHVSLFWYQQALGQGPEFLTYFQNEAQLDKSGLPSDRFFAERPEGSVSTLKIQRTQQEDSAVYLCASSHRQGPSTDTQYFGPGTRLTVL.

The V gene is TRBV4-2, the J gene TRBJ1-2, with D uncertain. The CDR3 length is 10 residues. Germline V gene data show CDR1 as LGHNA and CDR2 as YNFKEQ. V lost 8 bases, J lost 6 bases, and 7 bases lay in between. The CDR3 DNA sequence: TGTGCCAGCTCGGGCGATGGCTACACCTTC. This gives the protein CASSGDGYTF.

V usage is TRBV11-2 and J usage is TRBJ2-7, with D hard to call. V lost 1 base and J lost 0, with 10 bases in between. The CDR3 spans 15 residues. Germline V gene lookup returns CDR1 SGHAT and CDR2 FQNNGV. This CDR3 reads CASSLVSGLSYEQYF. CDR3 coding DNA: TGTGCCAGCAGCTTAGTTTCGGGCCTCTCCTACGAGCAGTACTTC.

This rearrangement joins TRBV4-1 to TRBJ2-7, with 8 bases identical to TRBD1. The CDR3 is 16 amino acids. CDR1 and CDR2 (germline): MGHRA, YSYEKL. Trimming removed 0 bases from V and 3 bases from J; junction bases left unmatched: 7. The CDR3 region is CASSQDQQGAFYEQYF. Here the CDR3 DNA reads TGCGCCAGCAGCCAAGATCAGCAGGGGGCCTTCTACGAGCAGTACTTC.

This clonotype was recorded a few times. The CDR3 nucleotides are TGCAGTGCTAGAGATCTAACAGGGAGTAGTAATGGCTACACCTTC. It yields the protein CSARDLTGSSNGYTF. V gene TRBV20-1 combines with J gene TRBJ1-2, with D perhaps TRBD1 (6 bases). The CDR3 is 15 amino acids. The V end was cut by 0 bases, the J end by 6 bases, with 17 bases between. The V gene's germline CDR1 is DFQATT and CDR2 SNEGSKA (reference sequence).

This sequence joins TRBV27 and TRBJ2-4, with a tentative D call TRBD1 (6 bases). Germline CDR1 reads MNHEY; CDR2 reads SMNVEV (reference sequence). The CDR3 runs 16 residues. Deletions cut 1 base from V and 2 bases from J, with 12 bases between. The CDR3 protein is CASSLWRGGSKNIQYF. In DNA form, the CDR3 reads TGTGCCAGCAGTTTATGGCGTGGGGGCTCCAAAAACATTCAGTACTTC.

This chain connects TRBV4-1 to TRBJ1-1; no clear D gene. Germline V gene lookup returns CDR1 MGHRA and CDR2 YSYEKL. This CDR3 is 15 amino acids long. V was clipped by 0 bases and J by 0 bases, with 8 bases between them. The CDR3 DNA sequence: TGCGCCAGCAGCCAAGATTATCGGTTGAACACTGAAGCTTTCTTT. Translation gives CASSQDYRLNTEAFF.

This clonotype was seen only a few times. V is TRBV7-7 and J is TRBJ2-2; D not resolved. The CDR3 runs 14 residues. The V end lost 1 base, the J end lost 7 bases, and 10 bases lay between the germline ends. CDR1 is SSHAT and CDR2 is FNYEAQ in the germline V gene (reference sequence). Written as DNA, the CDR3 is TGTGCCAGCAGCTTAGAGAAAGGCTTCGGGGAGCTGTTTTTT. It specifies CASSLEKGFGELFF.

This chain links TRBV3-1 with TRBJ2-1; possibly TRBD1 for D (5 bases). The CDR3 consists of 14 residues. Trimming took off 1 base at V and 7 bases at J, with 11 bases between the two ends. Per the germline V gene, CDR1 is LGHDT and CDR2 is YNNKEL (reference sequence). The CDR3 coding sequence is TGTGCCAGCAGCCAAGCGGTGGGGCCAAATGAGCAGTTCTTC. This codes for CASSQAVGPNEQFF.

V is TRBV7-9 and J is TRBJ2-1, with 7 bases matching TRBD2. Germline trimming cut 7 bases from V and 9 bases from J; bases unmatched to any gene: 9. The CDR3 length is 13 residues. Germline V lookup: CDR1 SEHNR, CDR2 FQNEAQ (reference sequence). In DNA, the CDR3 is TGTGCCAGCACGTTAGGATCTAGCGGTGAGCAGTTCTTC. Amino acid sequence: CASTLGSSGEQFF.